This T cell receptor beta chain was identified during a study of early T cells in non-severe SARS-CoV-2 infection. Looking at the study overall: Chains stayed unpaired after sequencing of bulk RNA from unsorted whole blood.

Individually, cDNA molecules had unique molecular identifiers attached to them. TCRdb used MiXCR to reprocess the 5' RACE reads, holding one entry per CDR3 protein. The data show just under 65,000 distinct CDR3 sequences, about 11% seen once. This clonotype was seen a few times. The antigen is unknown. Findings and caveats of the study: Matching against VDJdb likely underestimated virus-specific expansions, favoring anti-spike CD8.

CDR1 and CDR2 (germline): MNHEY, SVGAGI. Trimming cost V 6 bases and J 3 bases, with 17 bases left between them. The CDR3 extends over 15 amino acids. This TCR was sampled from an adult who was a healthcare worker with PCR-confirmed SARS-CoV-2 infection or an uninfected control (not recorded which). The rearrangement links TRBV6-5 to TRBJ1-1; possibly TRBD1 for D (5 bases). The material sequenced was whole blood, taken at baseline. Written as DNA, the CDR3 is TGTGCCAGCAGCCGGGACCGCGGAGGGGACACTGAAGCTTTCTTT. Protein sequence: CASSRDRGGDTEAFF.